This T cell receptor beta chain was sequenced in a study of T-cell memory formation after mild COVID-19. Study-level background: Largely, TCR clusters stayed within a single donor.

TCRdb reprocessed the 5' RACE reads with MiXCR, giving one entry per CDR3 protein. The table shows about 200,000 distinct CDR3 sequences, with more than 8% occurring only once. This CDR3 spans 17 amino acids. CDR1 and CDR2 from the germline V gene are SEHNR and FQNEAQ (reference sequence). The V and J ends lost 5 bases and 1 base respectively, with 20 bases between them. Comment on this clonotype: Its antigen is undetermined.

Notes on the study in general: There was a balanced CD4/CD8 profile in clones contracting day 15 to 85, and later expanders leaned CD4+.

The rearrangement links TRBV7-9 to TRBJ2-5; possible D gene TRBD2, 7 bases. The sequencing input was PBMCs or a T cell subset sorted from them (not recorded which). This receptor was taken from a man younger than 30 who had mild COVID-19 (a few samples of this study predate the infection). Cell type and time point are not known. CDR3 coding DNA: TGTGCCAGCAGCCTCGGCGCGGGCCGGGGGGCCCAAGAGACCCAGTACTTC. Amino acid sequence: CASSLGAGRGAQETQYF.